This TCR beta chain was found in a study of radiation and T cells in renal cell carcinoma. Findings and limits, study-wide: Pretreatment tumor biopsies were lacking, so baseline clonotypes are unknown. From baseline, blood top tumor clonotypes peaked at 2 weeks post-radiation.

The trim removed 5 bases at V and 1 base at J, leaving 5 bases unmatched. Germline V gene sequence: CDR1 SGHNT, CDR2 YYREEE (reference sequence). This CDR3 has 16 amino acids. About this clone itself: Its target is unknown.

Indicated time point: blood 2 weeks post-SBRT. Treatment of the sample: 15 Gy SBRT to primary tumor, nephrectomy 4 weeks later. Serial blood draws occurred at baseline and 2 and 4 weeks post-SBRT. Clear cell pathology was present in this patient's renal cell carcinoma. TCRdb's table, derived via immunoSEQ multiplex PCR, lists solely in-frame clones and lacks some. The sample lists approximately 75,000 clones, about 81% seen once, with approximately 6.4% in the top ten. The source was blood, collected from a patient whose treatment included radiotherapy and nephrectomy. The chain carries TRBV5-4 and TRBJ2-7, with 14 nucleotides matching TRBD2. This receptor was obtained from a man in his sixties with renal cell carcinoma. The CDR3 bases are TGTGCCAGCAGTCCGGGACTAGCGGGAGTTTCCTACGAGCAGTACTTC. Its protein product is CASSPGLAGVSYEQYF. Supplemented by reference TRBV5-4 and TRBJ2-7, the full variable domain reads ETGVTQSPTHLIKTRGQQVTLRCSSQSGHNTVSWYQQALGQGPQFIFQYYREEENGRGNFPPRFSGLQFPNYSSELNVNALELDDSALYLCASSPGLAGVSYEQYFGPGTRLTVT.